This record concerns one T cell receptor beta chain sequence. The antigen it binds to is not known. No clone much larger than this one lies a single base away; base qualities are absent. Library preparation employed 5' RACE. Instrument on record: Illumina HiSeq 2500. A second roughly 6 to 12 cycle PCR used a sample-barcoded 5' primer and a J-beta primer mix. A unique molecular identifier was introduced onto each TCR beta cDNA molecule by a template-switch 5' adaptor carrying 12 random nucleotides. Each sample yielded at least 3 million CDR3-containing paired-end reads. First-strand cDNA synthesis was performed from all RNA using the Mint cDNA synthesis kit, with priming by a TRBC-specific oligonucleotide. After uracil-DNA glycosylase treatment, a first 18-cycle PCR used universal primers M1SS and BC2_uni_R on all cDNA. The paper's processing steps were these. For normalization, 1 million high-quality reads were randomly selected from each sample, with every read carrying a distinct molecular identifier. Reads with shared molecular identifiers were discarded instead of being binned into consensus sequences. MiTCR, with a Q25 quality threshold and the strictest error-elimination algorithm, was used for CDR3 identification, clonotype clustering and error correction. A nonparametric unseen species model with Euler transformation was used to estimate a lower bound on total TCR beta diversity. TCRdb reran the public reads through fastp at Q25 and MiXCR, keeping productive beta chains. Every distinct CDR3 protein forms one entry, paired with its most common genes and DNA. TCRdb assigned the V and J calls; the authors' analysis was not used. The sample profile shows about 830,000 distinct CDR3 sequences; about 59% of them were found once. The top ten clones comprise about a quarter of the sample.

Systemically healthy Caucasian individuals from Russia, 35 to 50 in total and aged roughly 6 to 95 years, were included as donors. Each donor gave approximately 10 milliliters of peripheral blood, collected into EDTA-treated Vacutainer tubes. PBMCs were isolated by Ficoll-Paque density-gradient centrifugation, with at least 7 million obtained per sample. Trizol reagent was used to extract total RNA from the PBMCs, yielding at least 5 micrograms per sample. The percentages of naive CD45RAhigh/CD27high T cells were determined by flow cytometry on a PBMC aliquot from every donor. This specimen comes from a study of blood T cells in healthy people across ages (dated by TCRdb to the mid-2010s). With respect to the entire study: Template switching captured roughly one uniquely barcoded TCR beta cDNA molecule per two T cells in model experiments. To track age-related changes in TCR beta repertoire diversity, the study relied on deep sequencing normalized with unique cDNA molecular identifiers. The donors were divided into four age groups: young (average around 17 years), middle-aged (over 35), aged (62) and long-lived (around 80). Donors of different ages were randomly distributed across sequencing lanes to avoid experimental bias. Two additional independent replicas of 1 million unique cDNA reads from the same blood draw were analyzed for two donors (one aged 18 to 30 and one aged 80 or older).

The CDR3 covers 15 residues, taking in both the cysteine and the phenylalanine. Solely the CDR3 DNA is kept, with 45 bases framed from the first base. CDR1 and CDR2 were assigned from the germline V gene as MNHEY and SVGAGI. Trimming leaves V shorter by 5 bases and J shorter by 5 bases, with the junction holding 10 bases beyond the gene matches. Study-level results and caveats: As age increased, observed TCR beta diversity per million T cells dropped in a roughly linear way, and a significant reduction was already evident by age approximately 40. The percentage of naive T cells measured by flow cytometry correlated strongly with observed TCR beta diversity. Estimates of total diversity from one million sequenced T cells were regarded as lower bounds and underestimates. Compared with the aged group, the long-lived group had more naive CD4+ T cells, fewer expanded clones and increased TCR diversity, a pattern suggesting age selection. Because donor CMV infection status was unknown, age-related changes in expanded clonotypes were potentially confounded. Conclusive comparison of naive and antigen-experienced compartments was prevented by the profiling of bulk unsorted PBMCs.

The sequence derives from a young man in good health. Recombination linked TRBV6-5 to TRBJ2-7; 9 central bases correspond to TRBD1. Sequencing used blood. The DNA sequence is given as TGTGCCAGCAGTGCCACCGGGACAGGGAGCCACGAGCAGTACTTC. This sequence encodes CASSATGTGSHEQYF.